The entry below gives a single TCR beta chain sequence along with its context. Participating donors were healthy, HIV-negative adults free of recent acute infections or vaccinations. From CD4+ cells came CD45RA+ naive and CD45RA-negative memory subsets. The data were obtained in a study of shared clonotypes between healthy human individuals. Trimming removed 3 bases at V and 6 bases at J, with 14 bases between. There are 14 residues in the CDR3. Germline-derived CDR1 and CDR2 are MGHRA and YSYEKL. Here immunoSEQ multiplex PCR was the method, and the copy in TCRdb shows in-frame clones only, minus some. Among 2,500,000 or so clones, under 95% were seen once, and the ten largest hold roughly 0.34%.

This TCR was sampled from a man younger than 30 in good health. Some clones in this sample may be carry-over from other donors' samples. The gene calls are TRBV4-1 and TRBJ1-2; D possibly corresponds to TRBD1 (6 bases). Sequenced input: naive CD4+ T cells from PBMCs. As for subset: CD45RA+ positively selected. The DNA for the CDR3 is TGCGCCAGCAGCCAGCCGACAGGCCGGGATGGCTACACCTTC. The encoded protein is CASSQPTGRDGYTF.